This T cell receptor (beta chain) comes out of a study of CD8 T cells in ankylosing spondylitis. This CDR3 comprises 16 residues. V lost 0 bases to trimming and J lost 4 bases; unmatched junction nucleotides: 2. The germline gives CDR1 SGHAT, CDR2 FQNNGV. Quantitative 5'-RACE with molecular barcodes was used to make the TCR beta libraries. Using its own MiXCR run on the 5' RACE reads, TCRdb lists one record per CDR3 protein. The sample carries more than 400,000 distinct CDR3 sequences, roughly 5% recorded once. Points from the study as a whole: A TCR beta motif made of several highly homologous variants seemed typical of ankylosing spondylitis blood. Disease-linked clones bore a CD8+ phenotype and were relatively rare in peripheral blood. Reports say disease-linked clones showed up significantly more in matched ankylosing spondylitis synovial fluid. Existing reports had already noted some motif variants in reactive arthritis synovial fluid and blood.

This clonotype was counted only a few times. Its specificity is not known. This chain uses TRBV11-2 with TRBJ2-3; 12 bases fit TRBD2. Sequenced input: blood, either unsorted or a sorted T cell fraction (not recorded which). This sequence originates from a male donor with ankylosing spondylitis. The DNA for the CDR3 is TGTGCCAGCAGCTTAGAACTAGCGGGGGGAGCAGATACGCAGTATTTT. It encodes CASSLELAGGADTQYF. Complete variable domain (other parts from reference TRBV11-2 and TRBJ2-3): EAGVAQSPRYKIIEKRQSVAFWCNPISGHATLYWYQQILGQGPKLLIQFQNNGVVDDSQLPKDRFSAERLKGVDSTLKIQPAKLEDSAVYLCASSLELAGGADTQYFGPGTRLTVL.